Described below is a single T cell receptor beta chain sequence and its context. CDR1 is MNHEY, CDR2 SVGEGT, per germline. The CDR3 sequence is 17 residues long. V shed 2 bases, J shed 3 bases, and the junction held 6 bases outside the gene matches. Sequencing used immunoSEQ multiplex PCR; TCRdb keeps in-frame clones, though not all of them. The table has around 80,000 clones, 84% seen once; the top ten hold around 13%. These data are taken from a study of blood T cell repertoires in COVID-19. The clonotype was recovered from a human donor in a cohort sampled during active COVID-19. This chain connects TRBV6-2 or TRBV6-3 to TRBJ2-2; the match to TRBD1 covers 10 bases. The sample taken for sequencing was peripheral blood. CDR3 sequence: CASSYPTGGAYTGELFF. The DNA for the CDR3 is TGTGCCAGCAGTTACCCGACAGGGGGCGCCTACACCGGGGAGCTGTTTTTT.